The 24 T cell receptor beta chains below come from one sample, sequenced in a study of PD-L1 blockade in urothelial cancer. TCRdb's copy holds only in-frame clones and misses some; the assay was immunoSEQ multiplex PCR. The sample gives about 73,000 clones, roughly nine tenths of which show up once; less than 3.5% is in the top ten. The sample was PBMCs, taken around atezolizumab (anti-PD-L1) treatment. These receptors all stem from a man between 60 and 75 years old with urothelial cancer.

This rearrangement joins TRBV5-1 to TRBJ1-2; 8 nucleotides line up with TRBD1. The J segment lost 2 bases and the V segment lost 0 bases, leaving 6 bases of the junction unmatched. Germline CDR1 reads SGHRS; CDR2 reads YFSETQ. The CDR3 is 16 residues long. The CDR3 region is CASSLDDRTGNYGYTF. The CDR3 DNA reads TGCGCCAGCAGCTTGGACGATCGGACAGGGAACTATGGCTACACCTTC.

The chain's CDR3 is CASSVQGSAEQFF. The DNA of the CDR3 is TGTGCCAGCAGCGTTCAGGGGTCCGCTGAGCAGTTCTTC. V usage is TRBV9 and J usage is TRBJ2-1, with D perhaps matching TRBD1 (6 bases). CDR3 length: 13 amino acids. The V and J ends lost 2 bases and 9 bases respectively, with 12 bases between them. Germline V CDR1 and CDR2: SGDLS, YYNGEE.

The chain has TRBV30 and TRBJ1-4, with D tentatively TRBD1 (6 bases). Germline assignment: CDR1 GTSNPN and CDR2 SVGIG (reference sequence). V lost 0 bases and J 0 bases, leaving 11 bases between the germline ends. The CDR3 contains 16 residues. For the CDR3, the DNA is TGTGCCTGGAGTGTAGCAGGGGCGGCAACTAATGAAAAACTGTTTTTT. Translation: CAWSVAGAATNEKLFF. The full variable domain, rest sourced from reference TRBV30 and TRBJ1-4, is SQTIHQWPATLVQPVGSPLSLECTVEGTSNPNLYWYRQAAGRGLQLLFYSVGIGQISSEVPQNLSASRPQDRQFILSSKKLLLSDSGFYLCAWSVAGAATNEKLFFGSGTQLSVL.

This chain joins TRBV10-3 and TRBJ2-4, with unresolved D. Trimming stripped 1 base from V and 7 bases from J, with 8 bases between. This CDR3 contains 13 residues. Germline assignment: CDR1 ENHRY and CDR2 SYGVKD. The CDR3 sequence: CAISEFWLNIQYF. The CDR3 DNA is TGTGCCATCAGTGAGTTCTGGCTTAACATTCAGTACTTC.

The rearrangement links TRBV28 to TRBJ2-1; 10 bases agree with TRBD2. The V gene's germline CDR1 is MDHEN and CDR2 SYDVKM. J gave up 2 bases and V 5 bases, and 6 bases lay outside the gene matches. The CDR3 consists of 16 residues. CDR3: CASSPPTSGTYNEQFF. In nucleotides, the CDR3 is TGTGCCAGCAGTCCCCCTACTAGCGGGACCTACAATGAGCAGTTCTTC.

V and J are TRBV27 and TRBJ1-5; a possible D gene is TRBD1 (6 bases). In germline, CDR1 is MNHEY, CDR2 SMNVEV (reference sequence). Trimming cost V 4 bases and J 1 base, with 11 bases left between them. The CDR3 spans 15 residues. The CDR3 here is CASSSHRASNQPQHF. CDR3 nucleotide sequence: TGTGCCAGCAGTTCCCACAGGGCCAGCAATCAGCCCCAGCATTTT.

V is TRBV5-4 and J is TRBJ2-1; TRBD2 is a possible D gene (5 bases). The CDR3 totals 16 residues. CDR1 is SGHNT and CDR2 is YYREEE in the germline V gene (reference sequence). Trimming took 4 bases from V and 0 from J, leaving 14 bases between them. The CDR3 is CASSKDGSGSYNEQFF. The CDR3 DNA sequence: TGTGCCAGCAGCAAGGATGGCAGCGGCTCCTACAATGAGCAGTTCTTC.

This chain joins TRBV28 and TRBJ1-2; D remains unclear. This CDR3 comprises 12 residues. In germline, CDR1 is MDHEN, CDR2 SYDVKM. The V end was cut by 6 bases, the J end by 4 bases, with 9 bases between. The DNA of the CDR3 is TGTGCCAGCAGACCTGCCAGCTATGGCTACACCTTC. Amino acids: CASRPASYGYTF.

The J gene is TRBJ1-2, the V gene TRBV7-2; D gene unclear. V dropped 0 bases and J dropped 4 bases, with 15 bases sitting between them. There are 16 residues in the CDR3. Per germline, CDR1 SGHTA and CDR2 FQGNSA. CDR3 in amino acids: CASSLAWQDLSYGYTF. CDR3 sequence (DNA): TGTGCCAGCAGCTTAGCTTGGCAGGACTTGTCCTATGGCTACACCTTC.

This clone was counted only a few times. The J gene is TRBJ1-2, the V gene TRBV4-1; a possible D gene is TRBD1 (5 bases). Trimming stripped 1 base from V and 0 bases from J, with 15 bases between. Germline CDR1 and CDR2: MGHRA and YSYEKL. The CDR3 is made up of 17 amino acids. The DNA for the CDR3 is TGCGCCAGCAGCCAAGGGGAACTTCTGGGGCCTAACTATGGCTACACCTTC. Its protein is CASSQGELLGPNYGYTF.

This chain joins TRBV28 and TRBJ1-1; D may be TRBD1 (5 bases). CDR3 length equals 12 residues. V lost 3 bases to trimming and J lost 11 bases, with 13 bases between them. From germline, CDR1 is MDHEN and CDR2 SYDVKM. The CDR3 spells CASSLRDLRAFF. The CDR3 DNA sequence: TGTGCCAGCAGTTTGCGGGACCTACGCGCTTTCTTT.

V is TRBV28 and J is TRBJ1-5; no clear D. The germline CDR1 and CDR2 sequences are MDHEN and SYDVKM. The V end lost 5 bases, the J end lost 9 bases, and 20 bases lay between the germline ends. This CDR3 comprises 15 residues. The DNA of the CDR3 is TGTGCCAGCAGTCGGGGAAATGGTTTTAAGGGGCCCCAGCATTTT. This sequence encodes CASSRGNGFKGPQHF.

The chain couples TRBV4-1 to TRBJ1-1; possible D gene TRBD1, 5 bases. CDR1 and CDR2 from the germline V gene are MGHRA and YSYEKL. This CDR3 has 15 amino acids. V lost 4 bases to trimming and J lost 1 base, with 13 bases between them. The CDR3 loop is CASSPGHIKNTEAFF. The CDR3 DNA follows: TGCGCCAGCAGCCCCGGACACATTAAGAACACTGAAGCTTTCTTT.

This chain links TRBV7-2 with TRBJ2-7; 9 nucleotides align to TRBD2. The CDR3 is made up of 15 amino acids. V was clipped by 5 bases and J by 3 bases; unmatched bases: 8. In germline, CDR1 is SGHTA, CDR2 FQGNSA. DNA for the CDR3: TGTGCCAGCAGCGTCAGCGGGGGGAGGAACTACGAGCAGTACTTC. This translates into CASSVSGGRNYEQYF.

The V and J genes are TRBV5-4 and TRBJ1-4; possible D gene TRBD1, 5 bases. The CDR3 is 16 residues long. Trimming took 1 base from V and 7 from J, leaving 17 bases between them. Looked up from germline, CDR1 is SGHNT and CDR2 is YYREEE (reference sequence). The CDR3 coding sequence is TGTGCCAGCAGCTTGAACAGGCGGGGTTTCGGTGAAAAACTGTTTTTT. Protein: CASSLNRRGFGEKLFF.

The chain links TRBV7-2 to TRBJ2-6, with D possibly being TRBD2 (6 bases). The CDR3 totals 17 residues. The germline V gene has CDR1 SGHTA and CDR2 FQGNSA. The germline V and J ends were trimmed by 0 bases and 1 base, with 10 bases remaining between them. This CDR3 is CASSLAWGVSGANVLTF. For the CDR3, the DNA is TGTGCCAGCAGCTTAGCTTGGGGGGTGTCTGGGGCCAACGTCCTGACTTTC. Variable domain in full (rest from reference TRBV7-2 and TRBJ2-6): GAGVSQSPSNKVTEKGKDVELRCDPISGHTALYWYRQSLGQGLEFLIYFQGNSAPDKSGLPSDRFSAERTGGSVSTLTIQRTQQEDSAVYLCASSLAWGVSGANVLTFGAGSRLTVL.

The chain is built from TRBV14 and TRBJ2-3, with 14 positions matching TRBD2. The CDR3 extends over 20 amino acids. The germline V gene encodes CDR1 SGHDN and CDR2 FVKESK. V was clipped by 1 base and J by 4 bases; unmatched bases: 13. CDR3 sequence reads: CASSQGTSGGHHKLSDTQYF. The DNA for the CDR3 is TGTGCCAGCAGCCAAGGGACTAGCGGGGGGCACCACAAGCTCTCAGATACGCAGTATTTT.

This chain links TRBV2 with TRBJ2-3, with 8 bases that match TRBD2. Per germline, CDR1 SNHLY and CDR2 FYNNEI. This CDR3 region has 14 residues. Trimming at V came to 8 bases and at J to 2 bases, leaving 6 bases not matched to a gene. As DNA, the CDR3 is TGTGCCAGCGGGCTAGCGGGCCTCACAGATACGCAGTATTTT. Its protein product is CASGLAGLTDTQYF.

This clone was seen a handful of times. The chain combines TRBV4-3 with TRBJ1-2; unclear D gene. V was pared by 1 base and J by 6 bases, with 9 bases between. The CDR3 has 13 residues. Germline CDR1 reads LGHNA; CDR2 reads YSLEER. The CDR3 is CASSQANTDGYTF. The CDR3 nucleotides read TGCGCCAGCAGCCAAGCGAATACGGATGGCTACACCTTC.

J is TRBJ1-2 and V is TRBV2, with 8 nucleotides matching TRBD1. The CDR3 has 16 residues. Germline V CDR1 and CDR2: SNHLY, FYNNEI. Trimming removed 7 bases from V and 0 bases from J; junction bases left unmatched: 10. CDR3 DNA sequence: TGTGCCAGCATTCCGACAGGGGCCCCAGCTAACTATGGCTACACCTTC. It specifies CASIPTGAPANYGYTF.

V and J are TRBV19 and TRBJ2-6, with D possibly being TRBD2 (7 bases). CDR1 is LNHDA, CDR2 SQIVND, per germline (reference sequence). Trimming shortened V by 7 bases and J by 2 bases, and 30 bases separated the two germline ends. CDR3 length: 21 residues. The CDR3 spells CASKPEGVAGLKLPGANVLTF. The CDR3, as DNA: TGTGCCAGTAAGCCCGAGGGGGTAGCGGGTTTAAAACTGCCTGGGGCCAACGTCCTGACTTTC.

The rearrangement uses TRBV5-6 and TRBJ1-3, with TRBD1 as a possible D gene (5 bases). CDR3 length: 17 residues. V was cut by 0 bases and J by 2 bases, with 15 bases left in between. Germline CDR1 SGHDT, CDR2 YYEEEE. This CDR3 reads CASSLGAGSGAGNTIYF. The CDR3 coding sequence is TGTGCCAGCAGCTTGGGGGCCGGGTCGGGGGCTGGAAACACCATATATTTT.

This clone came up a few times. This chain connects TRBV5-4 to TRBJ1-2; D perhaps matches TRBD1 (5 bases). This CDR3 spans 16 amino acids. Trimming pared 0 bases from V and 3 bases from J, leaving 15 bases between. Germline V gives CDR1 SGHNT, CDR2 YYREEE (reference sequence). The CDR3 nucleotides are TGTGCCAGCAGCTTGGCCCCCTCGCAGGGCCACTATGGCTACACCTTC. Its translation: CASSLAPSQGHYGYTF.

This rearrangement joins TRBV30 to TRBJ1-2; weak D call: TRBD1 (6 bases). This CDR3 contains 13 residues. In germline, CDR1 is GTSNPN, CDR2 SVGIG (reference sequence). Trimming pared 5 bases from V and 4 bases from J, leaving 14 bases between. The DNA of the CDR3 is TGTGCCTGGGGGACACCTGCGGTCTATGGCTACACCTTC. The encoded protein is CAWGTPAVYGYTF.